This T cell receptor (beta chain) appears in the sequencing data of a study of blood T cell repertoires in COVID-19. Study overall: The origin of the acute and convalescent COVID-19 samples was the United States, Italy and Spain.

Original processing methods: Using reference gene primer amplification, nucleated cell counts were estimated. Data came from immunoSEQ multiplex PCR; TCRdb stores just in-frame clones and leaves some out. The V and J calls and clone size come from that table; D and trimming were worked out from the DNA. The repertoire holds fewer than 75,000 clones, with over 80% as singletons. Input material: peripheral blood. The receptor's source is a man in his forties or fifties with active COVID-19.

This CDR3 is CASSSGGETQYF. As DNA, the CDR3 is TGTGCCAGCAGCTCCGGGGGAGAGACCCAGTACTTC. The V and J genes are TRBV7-3 and TRBJ2-5, with D possibly being TRBD2 (6 bases). Germline V gene lookup returns CDR1 SGHTA and CDR2 FQGTGA. V was clipped by 4 bases and J by 4 bases, with 7 bases between them. CDR3 length: 12 amino acids.